This record covers a single T cell receptor (beta chain). Study processing details: Estimation of nucleated cell counts relied on the amplification of reference gene primers. Clones were read by immunoSEQ multiplex PCR, and TCRdb kept only the in-frame ones, dropping some. Clone size and the V and J calls come from that table; the DNA yielded D and trimming. The profile covers a few hundred thousand clones, with 80% to 85% appearing a single time and 15% to 17% taken by the ten largest. Seattle's cohort entered during active infection and was followed longitudinally. These data originate in a study of blood T cell repertoires in COVID-19. Across the whole study: Acute and convalescent COVID-19 samples came from the United States, Italy and Spain. Nucleic acid was either cDNA or gDNA, and it came from T cells, B-cell-depleted T cells, or PBMCs.

Sequencing used peripheral blood. The sequence came from a person aged 70 to 85 with COVID-19, enrolled during active disease.

The CDR3, as DNA: TGTGCCAGCAGCTTGGTCGGAGTAAGGGGCTTCTTC. It is translated as CASSLVGVRGFF. J is TRBJ2-1 and V is TRBV5-6; D may be TRBD1 (5 bases). The V gene lost 0 bases and the J gene lost 16 bases, with 14 bases spanning the gap. CDR3 size: 12 residues. Germline CDR1 reads SGHDT; CDR2 reads YYEEEE.